This T cell receptor beta chain was retrieved from a study of Ad26.COV2.S vaccination and SARS-CoV-2 variants. General study findings and limits: Participants given vaccine showed non-spike TCR breadth similar to that of placebo recipients.

Sequencing was performed with immunoSEQ multiplex PCR; in TCRdb, only in-frame clones are kept and a portion is missing. The sample lists about 480,000 clones, around 88% seen once, with 9.5% to 15% in the top ten. This CDR3 is built from 15 residues. Germline lookup yields CDR1 MNHEY and CDR2 SVGAGI. The V end was cut by 7 bases, the J end by 9 bases, with 22 bases between. Specified treatment: around 19 received Ad26.COV2.S at low or high dose, single or two shots; about 5 received placebo; per-sample allocation not given. Each sample was drawn 63 days after the first injection (of vaccine or placebo). In Boston, an adult donor aged 18-55 years took part. Concerning this clone: As yet, its antigen is unknown.

The receptor was isolated from a person between 18 and 65 years old who received the Ad26.COV2.S COVID-19 vaccine or a placebo. The specimen was peripheral blood, collected in a trial of Ad26.COV2.S vaccine versus placebo. V and J are TRBV6-5 and TRBJ2-1; D might be TRBD2 (6 bases). The CDR3 DNA is TGTGCCAGCACCCTGACTAGTGCGGGATTTGGTGAGCAGTTCTTC. Translation: CASTLTSAGFGEQFF.